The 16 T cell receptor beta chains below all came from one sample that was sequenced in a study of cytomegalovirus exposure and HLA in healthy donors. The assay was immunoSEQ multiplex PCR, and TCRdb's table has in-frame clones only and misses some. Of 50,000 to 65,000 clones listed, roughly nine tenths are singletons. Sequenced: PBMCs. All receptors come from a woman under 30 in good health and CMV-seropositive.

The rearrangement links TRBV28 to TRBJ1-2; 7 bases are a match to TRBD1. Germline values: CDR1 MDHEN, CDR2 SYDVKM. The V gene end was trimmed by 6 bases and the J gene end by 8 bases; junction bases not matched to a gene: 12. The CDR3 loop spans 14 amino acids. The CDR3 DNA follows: TGTGCCAGCAGGTCCTACAGGGGAGCGTACGGCTACACCTTC. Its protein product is CASRSYRGAYGYTF.

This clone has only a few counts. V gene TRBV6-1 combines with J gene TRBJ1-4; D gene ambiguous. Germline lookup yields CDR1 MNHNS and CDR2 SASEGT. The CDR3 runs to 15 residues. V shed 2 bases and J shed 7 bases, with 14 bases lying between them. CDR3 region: CASSELGTLGEKLFF. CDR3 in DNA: TGTGCCAGCAGTGAACTAGGTACCTTAGGTGAAAAACTGTTTTTT.

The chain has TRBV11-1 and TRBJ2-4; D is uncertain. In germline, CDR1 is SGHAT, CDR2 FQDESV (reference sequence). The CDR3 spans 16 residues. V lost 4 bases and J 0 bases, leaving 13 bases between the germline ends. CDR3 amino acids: CASSSPARLAKNIQYF. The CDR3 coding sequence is TGTGCCAGCAGCTCCCCCGCCCGACTAGCCAAAAACATTCAGTACTTC.

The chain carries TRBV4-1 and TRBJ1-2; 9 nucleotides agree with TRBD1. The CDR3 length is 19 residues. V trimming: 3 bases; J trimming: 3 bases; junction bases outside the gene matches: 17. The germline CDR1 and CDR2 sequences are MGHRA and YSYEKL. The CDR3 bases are TGCGCCAGCAGCCATTTTCTCCAGGGCTACAGGGGGCGAGACTATGGCTACACCTTC. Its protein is CASSHFLQGYRGRDYGYTF.

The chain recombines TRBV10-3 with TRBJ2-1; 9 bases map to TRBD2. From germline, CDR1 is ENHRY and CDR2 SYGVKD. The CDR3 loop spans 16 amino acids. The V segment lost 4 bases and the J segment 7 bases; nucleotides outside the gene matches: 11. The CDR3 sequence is CAISVNGAGGSNEQFF. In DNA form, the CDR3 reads TGTGCCATCAGTGTAAATGGAGCGGGGGGTTCAAATGAGCAGTTCTTC.

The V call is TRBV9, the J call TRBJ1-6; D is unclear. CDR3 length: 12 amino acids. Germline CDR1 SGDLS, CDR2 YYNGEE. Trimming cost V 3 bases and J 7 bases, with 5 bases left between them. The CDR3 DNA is TGTGCCAGCAGCGGGAGAAATTCACCCCTCCACTTT. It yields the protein CASSGRNSPLHF. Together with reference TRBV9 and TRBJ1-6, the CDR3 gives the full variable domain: DSGVTQTPKHLITATGQRVTLRCSPRSGDLSVYWYQQSLDQGLQFLIQYYNGEERAKGNILERFSAQQFPDLHSELNLSSLELGDSALYFCASSGRNSPLHFGNGTRLTVT.

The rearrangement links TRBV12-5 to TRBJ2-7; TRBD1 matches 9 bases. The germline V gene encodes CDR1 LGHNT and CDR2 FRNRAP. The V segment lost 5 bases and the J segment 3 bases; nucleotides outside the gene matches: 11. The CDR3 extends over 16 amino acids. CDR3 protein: CASGPSLDRGSYEQYF. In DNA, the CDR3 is TGTGCTAGTGGTCCCTCATTGGACAGGGGAAGCTACGAGCAGTACTTC. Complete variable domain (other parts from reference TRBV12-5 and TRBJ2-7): DARVTQTPRHKVTEMGQEVTMRCQPILGHNTVFWYRQTMMQGLELLAYFRNRAPLDDSGMPKDRFSAEMPDATLATLKIQPSEPRDSAVYFCASGPSLDRGSYEQYFGPGTRLTVT.

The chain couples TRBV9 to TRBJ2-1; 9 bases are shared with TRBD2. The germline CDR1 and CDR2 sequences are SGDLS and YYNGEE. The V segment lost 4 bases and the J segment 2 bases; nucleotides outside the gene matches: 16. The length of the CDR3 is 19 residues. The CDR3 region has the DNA TGTGCCAGCAGCTCCCGGGGGGTAGCGGGGGCCCCAACCTACAATGAGCAGTTCTTC. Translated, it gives CASSSRGVAGAPTYNEQFF. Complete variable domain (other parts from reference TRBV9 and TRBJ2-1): DSGVTQTPKHLITATGQRVTLRCSPRSGDLSVYWYQQSLDQGLQFLIQYYNGEERAKGNILERFSAQQFPDLHSELNLSSLELGDSALYFCASSSRGVAGAPTYNEQFFGPGTRLTVL.

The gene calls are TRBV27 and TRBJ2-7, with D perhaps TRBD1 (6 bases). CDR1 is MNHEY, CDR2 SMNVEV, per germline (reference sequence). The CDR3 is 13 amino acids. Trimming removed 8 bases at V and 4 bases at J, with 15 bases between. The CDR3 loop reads CASAPGVRYEQYF. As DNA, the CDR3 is TGTGCCAGCGCCCCAGGGGTAAGATACGAGCAGTACTTC.

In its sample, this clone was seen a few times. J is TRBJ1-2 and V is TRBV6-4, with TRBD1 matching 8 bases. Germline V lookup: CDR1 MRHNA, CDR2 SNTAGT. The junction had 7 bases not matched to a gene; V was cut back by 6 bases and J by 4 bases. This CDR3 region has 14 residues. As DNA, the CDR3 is TGTGCCAGCAGAGCGTCAGGGGGCAGCTATGGCTACACCTTC. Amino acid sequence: CASRASGGSYGYTF.

This CDR3 reads CASSQRGEGTDQFF. In DNA form, the CDR3 reads TGTGCCAGCAGCCAAAGGGGGGAAGGGACAGATCAGTTCTTC. This chain links TRBV4-2 with TRBJ2-1; D may be TRBD1 (7 bases). Germline V gene lookup returns CDR1 LGHNA and CDR2 YNFKEQ. The CDR3 has 14 residues. V was clipped by 2 bases and J by 13 bases, with 18 bases between them.

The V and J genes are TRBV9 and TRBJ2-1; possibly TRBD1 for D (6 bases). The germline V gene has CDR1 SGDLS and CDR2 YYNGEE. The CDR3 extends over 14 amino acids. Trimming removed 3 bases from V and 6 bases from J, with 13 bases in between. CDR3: CASSAPLGGNEQFF. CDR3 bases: TGTGCCAGCAGCGCACCCTTAGGGGGCAATGAGCAGTTCTTC.

The CDR3 spells CASSLGTGGLGEQFF. CDR3 bases: TGTGCCAGCAGCTTAGGGACAGGGGGACTTGGTGAGCAGTTCTTC. The V call is TRBV7-9, the J call TRBJ2-1; 10 bases align to TRBD1. V gave up 1 base and J gave up 9 bases; unmatched junction bases: 6. Germline V gene lookup returns CDR1 SEHNR and CDR2 FQNEAQ (reference sequence). The CDR3 is 15 residues long.

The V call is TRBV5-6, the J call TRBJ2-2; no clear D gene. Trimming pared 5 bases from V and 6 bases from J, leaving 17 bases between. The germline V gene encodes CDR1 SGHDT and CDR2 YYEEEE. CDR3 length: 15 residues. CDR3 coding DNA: TGTGCCAGCAGAAGCTTTCGACTTCTACCCGGGGAGCTGTTTTTT. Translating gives CASRSFRLLPGELFF. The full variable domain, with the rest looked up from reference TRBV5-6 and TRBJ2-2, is DAGVTQSPTHLIKTRGQQVTLRCSPKSGHDTVSWYQQALGQGPQFIFQYYEEEERQRGNFPDRFSGHQFPNYSSELNVNALLLGDSALYLCASRSFRLLPGELFFGEGSRLTVL.

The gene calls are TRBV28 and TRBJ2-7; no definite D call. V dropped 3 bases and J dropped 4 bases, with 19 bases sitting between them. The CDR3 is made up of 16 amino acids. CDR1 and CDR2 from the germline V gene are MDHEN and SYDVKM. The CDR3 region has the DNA TGTGCCAGCAGTTTCTTTCCGAGGCGGATTTCTTACGAGCAGTACTTC. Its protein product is CASSFFPRRISYEQYF.

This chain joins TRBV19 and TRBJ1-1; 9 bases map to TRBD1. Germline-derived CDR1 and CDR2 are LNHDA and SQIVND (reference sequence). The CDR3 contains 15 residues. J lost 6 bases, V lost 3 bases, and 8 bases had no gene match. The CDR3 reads CASSITGQGHSEAFF. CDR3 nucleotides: TGTGCCAGTAGTATTACTGGACAGGGGCACTCTGAAGCTTTCTTT.